Shown below are 24 T cell receptor beta chains from a single sample sequenced in a study of cytomegalovirus exposure and HLA in healthy donors. The study ran its PCR with 60 Vbeta and 13 Jbeta primers. Some clones are missing from TCRdb's copy, which holds only in-frame ones; the method was immunoSEQ multiplex PCR. The sample lists around 150,000 clones, around four fifths seen once, with 1.5% in the top ten. The sequencing sample was made of PBMCs. The source of these receptors is a woman between 18 and 30 years old in good health and CMV-seronegative.

The chain joins TRBV28 to TRBJ2-7, with D possibly TRBD1 on 6 matching bases. Germline assignment: CDR1 MDHEN and CDR2 SYDVKM. V was shortened by 5 bases and J by 6 bases, with 14 bases between the two germline ends. The CDR3 has 13 residues. As DNA, the CDR3 is TGTGCCAGCAGTCCGAACAGGGAATTCGAGCAGTACTTC. Protein: CASSPNREFEQYF.

This chain uses TRBV9 with TRBJ1-2; D perhaps matches TRBD1 (5 bases). The V gene lost 2 bases and the J gene lost 7 bases, with 27 bases spanning the gap. The CDR3 covers 18 residues. Germline V CDR1 and CDR2: SGDLS, YYNGEE. CDR3 sequence (DNA): TGTGCCAGCAGCGTCTCCCCGGGACTGTCTACCCCTACGAGTGGCTACACCTTC. Its protein is CASSVSPGLSTPTSGYTF.

The V gene is TRBV11-2, the J gene TRBJ2-7; D is undetermined. V lost 4 bases to trimming and J lost 2 bases, with 15 bases between them. This CDR3 has 15 amino acids. Germline V gene lookup returns CDR1 SGHAT and CDR2 FQNNGV. CDR3 region: CASSSYSAATYEQYF. CDR3 bases: TGTGCCAGCAGCTCCTATAGTGCTGCTACCTACGAGCAGTACTTC.

V is TRBV19 and J is TRBJ1-2; D is unresolved. V was cut by 1 base and J by 5 bases, with 5 bases left in between. Germline-derived CDR1 and CDR2 are LNHDA and SQIVND (reference sequence). The CDR3 totals 12 residues. The CDR3 reads CASSIARYGYTF. CDR3 nucleotide sequence: TGTGCCAGTAGTATAGCCAGATATGGCTACACCTTC.

Only one count was recorded for this clone. The V and J genes are TRBV11-1 and TRBJ2-7, with D possibly being TRBD2 (5 bases). V lost 1 base and J 4 bases, leaving 14 bases between the germline ends. This CDR3 has 15 residues. Germline CDR1 and CDR2: SGHAT and FQDESV (reference sequence). The CDR3 nucleotides read TGTGCCAGCAGCTTAGACATCCCTCGGGGATACGAGCAGTACTTC. This codes for CASSLDIPRGYEQYF. The full variable domain, its missing parts supplied by reference TRBV11-1 and TRBJ2-7, is EAEVAQSPRYKITEKSQAVAFWCDPISGHATLYWYRQILGQGPELLVQFQDESVVDDSQLPKDRFSAERLKGVDSTLKIQPAELGDSAMYLCASSLDIPRGYEQYFGPGTRLTVT.

The CDR3 bases are TGTGCCAGCAGTTCAGGGACAGCCTATAGCAATCAGCCCCAGCATTTT. Translated, it gives CASSSGTAYSNQPQHF. The V and J genes are TRBV27 and TRBJ1-5; TRBD1 agrees at 7 bases. Germline V lookup: CDR1 MNHEY, CDR2 SMNVEV (reference sequence). With 4 bases clipped from V and 0 bases from J, the junction kept 6 bases outside the gene matches. The CDR3 is made up of 16 amino acids.

The V and J genes are TRBV11-2 and TRBJ1-2; the D gene is possibly TRBD1 (6 bases). This CDR3 spans 15 amino acids. Between the trimmed V and J ends, which lost 4 bases and 1 base, there was a span of 13 bases. Per germline, CDR1 SGHAT and CDR2 FQNNGV. In DNA form, the CDR3 reads TGTGCCAGCAGCTATACGTACAGGGATAACTATGGCTACACCTTC. Its protein product is CASSYTYRDNYGYTF. Using reference TRBV11-2 and TRBJ1-2 for the parts outside the CDR3, the full variable domain is EAGVAQSPRYKIIEKRQSVAFWCNPISGHATLYWYQQILGQGPKLLIQFQNNGVVDDSQLPKDRFSAERLKGVDSTLKIQPAKLEDSAVYLCASSYTYRDNYGYTFGSGTRLTVV.

The rearrangement joins TRBV5-6 to TRBJ2-5; 11 bases agree with TRBD2. This CDR3 comprises 17 residues. The J segment lost 5 bases and the V segment lost 3 bases, leaving 12 bases of the junction unmatched. Germline V gene lookup returns CDR1 SGHDT and CDR2 YYEEEE. The CDR3 spells CASSSGPLAGGGETQYF. The DNA of the CDR3 is TGTGCCAGCAGCTCGGGGCCTCTAGCGGGGGGCGGGGAGACCCAGTACTTC.

The V and J genes are TRBV30 and TRBJ2-2; the D gene is possibly TRBD1 (6 bases). Germline V lookup: CDR1 GTSNPN, CDR2 SVGIG (reference sequence). Trimming took off 1 base at V and 7 bases at J, with 10 bases between the two ends. This CDR3 spans 13 amino acids. The CDR3 spells CAWSAQGGGELFF. The DNA of the CDR3 is TGTGCCTGGAGTGCACAGGGCGGCGGGGAGCTGTTTTTT. Combining the CDR3 with reference TRBV30 and TRBJ2-2 gives the whole variable domain SQTIHQWPATLVQPVGSPLSLECTVEGTSNPNLYWYRQAAGRGLQLLFYSVGIGQISSEVPQNLSASRPQDRQFILSSKKLLLSDSGFYLCAWSAQGGGELFFGEGSRLTVL.

The CDR3 sequence is CASRQGQYNEQFF. CDR3 in DNA: TGTGCCAGCAGACAGGGCCAATACAATGAGCAGTTCTTC. This chain links TRBV28 with TRBJ2-1; possibly TRBD1 for D (6 bases). Per germline, CDR1 MDHEN and CDR2 SYDVKM. V shed 6 bases and J shed 4 bases, with 10 bases lying between them. The CDR3 loop spans 13 amino acids.

The rearrangement links TRBV30 to TRBJ1-6; 11 bases fit TRBD1. The CDR3 length is 15 residues. Germline V gene data show CDR1 as GTSNPN and CDR2 as SVGIG (reference sequence). V lost 4 bases to trimming and J lost 8 bases; unmatched junction nucleotides: 7. For the CDR3, the DNA is TGTGCCTGGACTCGGGACAGGGGGAGTTATTCACCCCTCCACTTT. Its protein product is CAWTRDRGSYSPLHF. Complete variable domain (other parts from reference TRBV30 and TRBJ1-6): SQTIHQWPATLVQPVGSPLSLECTVEGTSNPNLYWYRQAAGRGLQLLFYSVGIGQISSEVPQNLSASRPQDRQFILSSKKLLLSDSGFYLCAWTRDRGSYSPLHFGNGTRLTVT.

The chain carries TRBV10-3 and TRBJ2-1, with a weak D call TRBD2 (7 bases). The germline CDR1 and CDR2 sequences are ENHRY and SYGVKD. Trimming pared 2 bases from V and 0 bases from J, leaving 17 bases between. There are 18 residues in the CDR3. The CDR3 DNA follows: TGTGCCATCAGTGAGGGGAGGGGTCGAGGGGGCTCCTACAATGAGCAGTTCTTC. Translation gives CAISEGRGRGGSYNEQFF.

This clone was detected only once. V gene TRBV29-1 combines with J gene TRBJ2-3, with D unresolved. V was pared by 6 bases and J by 6 bases, with 19 bases between. The CDR3 is made up of 14 amino acids. CDR1 and CDR2 (germline): SQVTM, ANQGSEA. The CDR3 nucleotides are TGCAGCGTGCAACAGACGACCGCCAGCGATACGCAGTATTTT. Amino acid sequence: CSVQQTTASDTQYF.

The chain recombines TRBV6-1 with TRBJ2-5, with D maybe TRBD1 (5 bases). V was shortened by 2 bases and J by 5 bases, with 9 bases between the two germline ends. There are 13 residues in the CDR3. Germline-derived CDR1 and CDR2 are MNHNS and SASEGT. CDR3 residues: CASSEPRVETQYF. The CDR3 DNA reads as TGTGCCAGCAGTGAACCCAGGGTTGAGACCCAGTACTTC.

As concerns this clone: Other DNA sequences within the sample encode an identical CDR3. The J gene is TRBJ1-2, the V gene TRBV6-5; D may be TRBD1 (5 bases). The germline V gene encodes CDR1 MNHEY and CDR2 SVGAGI. This CDR3 spans 13 amino acids. V lost 0 bases and J 7 bases, leaving 9 bases between the germline ends. The CDR3 loop is CASSYSGGGGYTF. The CDR3 nucleotides read TGTGCCAGCAGTTACTCGGGGGGGGGTGGCTACACCTTC.

This chain links TRBV5-1 with TRBJ2-7; no firm D call. Trimming left V 1 base short and J 2 bases short, with 7 bases between. Per the germline V gene, CDR1 is SGHRS and CDR2 is YFSETQ. CDR3 length equals 13 residues. The CDR3 sequence is CASSLWQAYEQYF. The CDR3 nucleotides read TGCGCCAGCAGCTTGTGGCAGGCCTACGAGCAGTACTTC.

This chain connects TRBV7-9 to TRBJ1-3, with a tentative D call TRBD1 (6 bases). Germline V gives CDR1 SEHNR, CDR2 FQNEAQ (reference sequence). V was trimmed by 4 bases and J by 3 bases, leaving 19 bases between them. The CDR3 consists of 17 residues. CDR3 nucleotide sequence: TGTGCCAGCAGCTCCGGACAGCTGATTCGGGATGGAAACACCATATATTTT. This translates into CASSSGQLIRDGNTIYF.

The chain employs TRBV27 and TRBJ2-3, with a weak D call TRBD2 (6 bases). V was trimmed by 6 bases and J by 9 bases, leaving 13 bases between them. The CDR3 sequence is 12 residues long. From germline, CDR1 is MNHEY and CDR2 SMNVEV (reference sequence). CDR3 protein: CASRQNGGTQYF. CDR3 nucleotides: TGTGCCAGCAGACAGAACGGGGGAACGCAGTATTTT.

The chain has TRBV7-8 and TRBJ2-5; the match to TRBD2 covers 8 bases. This CDR3 has 14 residues. Germline V gives CDR1 SGHVS, CDR2 FQNEAQ. The junction had 9 bases not matched to a gene; V was cut back by 6 bases and J by 6 bases. The CDR3 spells CASSTGTRLKTQYF. The CDR3, as DNA: TGTGCCAGCAGTACCGGGACTAGATTGAAGACCCAGTACTTC. The full variable domain, in which reference TRBV7-8 and TRBJ2-5 provide the parts outside the CDR3, is GAGVSQSPRYKVAKRGQDVALRCDPISGHVSLFWYQQALGQGPEFLTYFQNEAQLDKSGLPSDRFFAERPEGSVSTLKIQRTQQEDSAVYLCASSTGTRLKTQYFGPGTRLLVL.

The chain uses TRBV14 and TRBJ1-2, with TRBD1 matching 7 bases. Germline V CDR1 and CDR2: SGHDN, FVKESK. This CDR3 has 12 residues. V lost 4 bases and J lost 8; bases outside the gene matches: 4. The CDR3 DNA follows: TGTGCCAGCAGCCGACAGGGAAACGGCTACACCTTC. It codes for CASSRQGNGYTF.

The chain employs TRBV19 and TRBJ2-3, with TRBD2 matching 14 bases. Germline CDR1 LNHDA, CDR2 SQIVND (reference sequence). This CDR3 has 18 amino acids. The V gene end was trimmed by 6 bases and the J gene end by 0 bases; junction bases not matched to a gene: 8. The CDR3 here is CASSRGLAGGSSTDTQYF. The DNA for the CDR3 is TGTGCCAGTAGCCGTGGACTAGCGGGGGGATCTAGCACAGATACGCAGTATTTT.

V gene TRBV7-9 combines with J gene TRBJ2-3, with D perhaps TRBD2 (5 bases). The CDR3 sequence is 13 residues long. Trimming stripped 4 bases from V and 4 bases from J, with 9 bases between. CDR1 SEHNR and CDR2 FQNEAQ come from the germline V gene (reference sequence). The CDR3 sequence: CASSSRGPDTQYF. Written as DNA, the CDR3 is TGTGCCAGCAGCTCACGGGGTCCAGATACGCAGTATTTT. The full variable domain, its missing parts supplied by reference TRBV7-9 and TRBJ2-3, is DTGVSQNPRHKITKRGQNVTFRCDPISEHNRLYWYRQTLGQGPEFLTYFQNEAQLEKSRLLSDRFSAERPKGSFSTLEIQRTEQGDSAMYLCASSSRGPDTQYFGPGTRLTVL.

This chain joins TRBV5-1 and TRBJ2-5, with 8 bases identical to TRBD1. CDR1 is SGHRS, CDR2 YFSETQ, per germline. The J segment lost 3 bases and the V segment lost 0 bases, leaving 4 bases of the junction unmatched. The CDR3 has 15 residues. CDR3 amino acids: CASSLGVTGEETQYF. As DNA, the CDR3 is TGCGCCAGCAGCTTGGGAGTGACAGGGGAAGAGACCCAGTACTTC.

The chain is built from TRBV4-2 and TRBJ1-2, with TRBD1 matching 9 bases. The CDR3 has 14 residues. With 1 base clipped from V and 6 bases from J, the junction kept 3 bases outside the gene matches. Looked up from germline, CDR1 is LGHNA and CDR2 is YNFKEQ. The CDR3 DNA reads as TGTGCCAGCAGCCAAGGGGACAGGGCGGATGGCTACACCTTC. The encoded protein is CASSQGDRADGYTF.